This TCR beta chain is drawn from a study of blood T cell repertoires in COVID-19. Only in-frame clones appear in the TCRdb table, and some are missing; sequencing was by immunoSEQ multiplex PCR. The data hold 100,000 to 150,000 clones, with less than 85% observed a single time. V lost 4 bases, J lost 4 bases, and 1 base stayed unmatched. CDR1 is MDHEN, CDR2 SYDVKM, per germline. The CDR3 runs 15 residues. The chain has TRBV28 and TRBJ2-2; 12 bases fit TRBD2. Sequencing was done on a sample of peripheral blood. The sequence derives from a man in his fifties or sixties with acute or convalescent COVID-19. The CDR3 sequence is CASSWTSGITGELFF. CDR3 nucleotide sequence: TGTGCCAGCAGTTGGACTAGCGGGATCACCGGGGAGCTGTTTTTT.